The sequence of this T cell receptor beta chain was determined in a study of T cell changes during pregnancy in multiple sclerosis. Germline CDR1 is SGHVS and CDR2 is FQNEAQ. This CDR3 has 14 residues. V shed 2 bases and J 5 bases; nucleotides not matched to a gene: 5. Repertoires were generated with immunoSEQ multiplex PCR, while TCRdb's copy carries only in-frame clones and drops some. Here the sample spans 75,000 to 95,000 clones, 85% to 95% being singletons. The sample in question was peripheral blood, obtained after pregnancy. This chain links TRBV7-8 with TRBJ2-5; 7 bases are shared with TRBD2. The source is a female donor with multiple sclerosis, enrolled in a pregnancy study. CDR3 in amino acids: CASSLRRERETQYF. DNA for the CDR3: TGTGCCAGCAGCTTAAGGCGGGAGCGGGAGACCCAGTACTTC.